The entry below describes one T cell receptor beta chain. Its antigen is as yet unknown. The junction differs from germline at one of its ends, possibly a read error. The CDR3 loop spans 13 amino acids. Germline V gene sequence: CDR1 PRHDT, CDR2 FYEKMQ (reference sequence). TCRdb keeps only in-frame clones here, not all; method: immunoSEQ multiplex PCR. This sample has some 130,000 clones, with around 86% found just once. The source of the sample is a study of T cell responses to AZD1222 COVID-19 vaccine. Findings and limits, study-wide: Regions left unmutated in variants are reportedly the target of nearly half of spike-specific TCRs. CD4 TCRs linked to vaccination spanned spike, dominating at 160-218 and 743-854.

The chain recombines TRBV13 with TRBJ2-5; TRBD2 aligns across 8 bases. Sequences were derived from peripheral blood, sampled on day 0 of AZD1222 vaccination. The sequence was obtained from an adult in good health. The CDR3 sequence is CASSLGSAGGPHF. CDR3 coding DNA: TGTGCCAGCAGCTTAGGATCGGCGGGAGGCCCCCACTTC.